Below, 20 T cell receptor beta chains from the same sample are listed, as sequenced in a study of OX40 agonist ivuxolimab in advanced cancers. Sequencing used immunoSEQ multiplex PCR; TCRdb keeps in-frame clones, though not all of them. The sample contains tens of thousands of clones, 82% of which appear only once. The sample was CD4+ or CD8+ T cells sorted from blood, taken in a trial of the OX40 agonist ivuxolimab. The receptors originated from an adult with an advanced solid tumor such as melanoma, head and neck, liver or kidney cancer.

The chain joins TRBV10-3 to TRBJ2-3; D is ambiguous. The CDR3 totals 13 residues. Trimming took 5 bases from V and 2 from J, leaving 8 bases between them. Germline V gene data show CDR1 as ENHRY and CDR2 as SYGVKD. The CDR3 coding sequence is TGTGCCATCAGTAAGGGCCCCACAGATACGCAGTATTTT. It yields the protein CAISKGPTDTQYF.

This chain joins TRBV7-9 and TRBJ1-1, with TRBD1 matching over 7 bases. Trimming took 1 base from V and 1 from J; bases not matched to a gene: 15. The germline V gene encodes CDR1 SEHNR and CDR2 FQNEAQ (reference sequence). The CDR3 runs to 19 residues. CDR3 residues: CASSLVAGRGIRENTEAFF. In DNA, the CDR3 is TGTGCCAGCAGCTTAGTTGCCGGCAGGGGGATTAGAGAGAACACTGAAGCTTTCTTT.

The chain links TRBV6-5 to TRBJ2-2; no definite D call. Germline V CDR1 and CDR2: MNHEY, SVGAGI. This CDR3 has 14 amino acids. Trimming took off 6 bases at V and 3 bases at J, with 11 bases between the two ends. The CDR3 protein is CASRVPGYTGELFF. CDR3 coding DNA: TGTGCCAGCAGAGTTCCGGGTTACACCGGGGAGCTGTTTTTT.

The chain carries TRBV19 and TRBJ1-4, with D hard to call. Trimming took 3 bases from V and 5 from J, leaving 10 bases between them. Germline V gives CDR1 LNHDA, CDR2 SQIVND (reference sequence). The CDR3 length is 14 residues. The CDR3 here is CASSIRHGNEKLFF. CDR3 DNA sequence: TGTGCCAGTAGTATTAGGCACGGGAATGAAAAACTGTTTTTT.

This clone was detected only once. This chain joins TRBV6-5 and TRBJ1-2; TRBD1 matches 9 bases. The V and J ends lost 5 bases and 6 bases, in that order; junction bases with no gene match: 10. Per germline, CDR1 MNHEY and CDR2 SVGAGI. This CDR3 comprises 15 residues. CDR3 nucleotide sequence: TGTGCCAGCAGTGCCCGACAGGGGGGAAGGGATGGCTACACCTTC. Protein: CASSARQGGRDGYTF.

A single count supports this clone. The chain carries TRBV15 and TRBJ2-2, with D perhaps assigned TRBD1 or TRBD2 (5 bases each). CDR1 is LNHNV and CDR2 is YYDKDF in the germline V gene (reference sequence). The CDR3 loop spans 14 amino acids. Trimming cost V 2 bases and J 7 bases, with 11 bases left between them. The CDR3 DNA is TGTGCCACCAGCAGATTGGGACGGAACGGGGAGCTGTTTTTT. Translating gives CATSRLGRNGELFF.

The CDR3 DNA reads as TGTGCCAGCAGCGGTGGGCGCTCAGAGGGATACAATGAGCAGTTCTTC. Translated, it gives CASSGGRSEGYNEQFF. The chain carries TRBV11-1 and TRBJ2-1; D possibly corresponds to TRBD2 (5 bases). The germline CDR1 and CDR2 sequences are SGHAT and FQDESV (reference sequence). Trimming cost V 5 bases and J 4 bases, with 18 bases left between them. This CDR3 contains 16 residues.

Here the CDR3 DNA reads TGCGCCAGCGACCCGGGGGGGCTTAACAATGAGCAGTTCTTC. Translation gives CASDPGGLNNEQFF. The chain employs TRBV10-1 and TRBJ2-1, with 8 bases fitting TRBD2. The CDR3 has 14 amino acids. Unmatched junction bases numbered 8, after V lost 8 bases and J lost 5 bases. Germline CDR1 reads WNHNN; CDR2 reads SYGVQD (reference sequence).

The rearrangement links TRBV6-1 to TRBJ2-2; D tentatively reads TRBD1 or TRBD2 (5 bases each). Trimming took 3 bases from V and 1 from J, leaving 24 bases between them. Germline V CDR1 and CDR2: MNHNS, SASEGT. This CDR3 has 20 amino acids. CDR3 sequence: CASSEDGRGARAVNTGELFF. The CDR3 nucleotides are TGTGCCAGCAGTGAGGACGGTAGAGGGGCACGGGCGGTGAACACCGGGGAGCTGTTTTTT.

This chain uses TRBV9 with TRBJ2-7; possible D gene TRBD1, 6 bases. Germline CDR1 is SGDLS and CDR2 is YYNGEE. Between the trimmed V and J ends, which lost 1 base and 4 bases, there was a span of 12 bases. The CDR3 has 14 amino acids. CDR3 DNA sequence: TGTGCCAGCAGCGTATGGGGGACACAATACGAGCAGTACTTC. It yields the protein CASSVWGTQYEQYF.

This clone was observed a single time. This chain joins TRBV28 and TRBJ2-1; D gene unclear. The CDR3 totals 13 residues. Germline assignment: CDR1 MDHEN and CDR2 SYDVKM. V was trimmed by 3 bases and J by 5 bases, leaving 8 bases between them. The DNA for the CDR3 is TGTGCCAGCAGTTTCGTAACCGACAATGAGCAGTTCTTC. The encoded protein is CASSFVTDNEQFF.

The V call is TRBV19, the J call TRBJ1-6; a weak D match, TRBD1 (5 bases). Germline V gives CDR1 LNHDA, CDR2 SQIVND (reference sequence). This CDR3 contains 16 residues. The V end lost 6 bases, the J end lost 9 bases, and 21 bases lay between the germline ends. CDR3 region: CASSDRDLEGISPLHF. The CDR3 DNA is TGTGCCAGTAGCGATCGGGACCTGGAGGGTATTTCACCCCTCCACTTT.

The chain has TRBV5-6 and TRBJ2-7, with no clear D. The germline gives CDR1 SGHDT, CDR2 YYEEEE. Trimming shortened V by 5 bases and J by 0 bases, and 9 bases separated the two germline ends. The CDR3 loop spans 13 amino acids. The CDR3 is CASRGWTSYEQYV. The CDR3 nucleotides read TGTGCCAGCAGGGGTTGGACCTCCTACGAGCAGTACGTC.

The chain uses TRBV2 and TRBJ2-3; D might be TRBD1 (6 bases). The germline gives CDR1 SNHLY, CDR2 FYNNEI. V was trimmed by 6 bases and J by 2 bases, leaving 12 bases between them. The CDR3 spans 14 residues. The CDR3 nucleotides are TGTGCCAGCAGGGAACAGGGTTCCACAGATACGCAGTATTTT. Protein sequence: CASREQGSTDTQYF. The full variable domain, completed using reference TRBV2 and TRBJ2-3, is EPEVTQTPSHQVTQMGQEVILRCVPISNHLYFYWYRQILGQKVEFLVSFYNNEISEKSEIFDDQFSVERPDGSNFTLKIRSTKLEDSAMYFCASREQGSTDTQYFGPGTRLTVL.

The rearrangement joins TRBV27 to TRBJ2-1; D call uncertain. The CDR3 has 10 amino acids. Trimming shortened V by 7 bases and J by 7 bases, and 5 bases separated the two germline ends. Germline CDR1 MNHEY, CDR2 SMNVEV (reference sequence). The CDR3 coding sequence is TGTGCCAGCACCTTAAATGAGCAGTTCTTC. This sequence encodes CASTLNEQFF.

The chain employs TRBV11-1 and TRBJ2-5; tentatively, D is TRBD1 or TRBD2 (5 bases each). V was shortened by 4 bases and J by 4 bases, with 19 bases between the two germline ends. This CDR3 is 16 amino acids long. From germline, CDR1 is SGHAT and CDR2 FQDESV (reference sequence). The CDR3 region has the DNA TGTGCCAGCAGCTCGGAGCACGGGACGAGGGGAGAGACCCAGTACTTC. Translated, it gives CASSSEHGTRGETQYF.

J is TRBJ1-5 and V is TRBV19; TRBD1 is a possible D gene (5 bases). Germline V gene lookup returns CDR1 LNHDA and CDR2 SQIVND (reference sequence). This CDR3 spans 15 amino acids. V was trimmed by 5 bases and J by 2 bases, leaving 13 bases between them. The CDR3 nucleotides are TGTGCCAGTAGTTTATTCGGGGGTGGCAATCAGCCCCAGCATTTT. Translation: CASSLFGGGNQPQHF.

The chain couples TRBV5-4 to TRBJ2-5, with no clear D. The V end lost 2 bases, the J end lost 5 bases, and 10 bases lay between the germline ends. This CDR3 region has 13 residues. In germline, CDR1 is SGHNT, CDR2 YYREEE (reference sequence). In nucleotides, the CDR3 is TGTGCCAGCAGCTTAGCTGGGTTCGAGACCCAGTACTTC. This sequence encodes CASSLAGFETQYF. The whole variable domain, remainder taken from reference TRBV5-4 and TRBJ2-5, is ETGVTQSPTHLIKTRGQQVTLRCSSQSGHNTVSWYQQALGQGPQFIFQYYREEENGRGNFPPRFSGLQFPNYSSELNVNALELDDSALYLCASSLAGFETQYFGPGTRLLVL.

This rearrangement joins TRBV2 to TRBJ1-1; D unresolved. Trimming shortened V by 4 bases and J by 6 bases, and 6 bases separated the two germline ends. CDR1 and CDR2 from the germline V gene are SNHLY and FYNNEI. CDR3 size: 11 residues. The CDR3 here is CASSGFPEAFF. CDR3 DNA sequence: TGTGCCAGCAGTGGATTCCCTGAAGCTTTCTTT.

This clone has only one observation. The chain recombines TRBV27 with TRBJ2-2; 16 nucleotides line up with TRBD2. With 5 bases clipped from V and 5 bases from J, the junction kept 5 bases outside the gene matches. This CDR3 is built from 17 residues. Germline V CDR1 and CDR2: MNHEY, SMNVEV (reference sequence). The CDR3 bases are TGTGCCAGCAGTCCGGGACTAGCGGGGGGGCGGACCGGGGAGCTGTTTTTT. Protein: CASSPGLAGGRTGELFF.